This note documents a single TCR beta chain sequence. Its antigen remains unknown. This same CDR3 is encoded by further DNA sequences in the sample. The CDR3 covers 11 residues. In germline, CDR1 is SEHNR, CDR2 FQNEAQ (reference sequence). The ends were cut back, 5 bases at V and 4 bases at J, with 6 bases in the middle. Using immunoSEQ multiplex PCR, the repertoire was profiled, and TCRdb retains in-frame clones only, with some absent. The table lists roughly 1,600,000 clones, approximately 98.5% of them singletons. The entry originates in a study of shared clonotypes between healthy human individuals. Overall study: Those who served as donors were two women and three men between the ages of 18 and 49.

General study points: Incompleteness in sorted-subset sequencing, despite large depth, was shown by rarefaction.

Sequenced input: naive CD4+ T cells sorted from blood. As to subset: CD45RA+ positively selected. This sequence joins TRBV7-9 and TRBJ2-7; D is ambiguous. The TCR originated in a man aged 25 to 40 in good health. CDR3 sequence reads: CASSPLYEQYF. CDR3 nucleotides: TGTGCCAGCAGCCCCCTGTACGAGCAGTACTTC. The whole variable domain, filled in from reference TRBV7-9 and TRBJ2-7, reads DTGVSQNPRHKITKRGQNVTFRCDPISEHNRLYWYRQTLGQGPEFLTYFQNEAQLEKSRLLSDRFSAERPKGSFSTLEIQRTEQGDSAMYLCASSPLYEQYFGPGTRLTVT.